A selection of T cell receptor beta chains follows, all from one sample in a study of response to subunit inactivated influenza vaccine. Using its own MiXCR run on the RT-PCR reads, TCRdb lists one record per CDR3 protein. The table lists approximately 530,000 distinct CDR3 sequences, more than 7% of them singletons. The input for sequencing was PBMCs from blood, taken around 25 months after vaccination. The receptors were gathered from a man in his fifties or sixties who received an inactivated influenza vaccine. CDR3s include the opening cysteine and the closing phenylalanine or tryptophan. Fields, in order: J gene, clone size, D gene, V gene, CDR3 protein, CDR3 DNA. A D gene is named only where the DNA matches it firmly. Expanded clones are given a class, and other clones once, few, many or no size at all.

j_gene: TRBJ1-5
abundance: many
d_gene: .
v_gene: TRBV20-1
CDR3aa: CSGGRASNQPQHF
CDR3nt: TGCAGTGGCGGCAGGGCAAGCAATCAGCCCCAGCATTTT

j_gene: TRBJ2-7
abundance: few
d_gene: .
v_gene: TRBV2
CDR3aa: CASDTTSGGYEQYF
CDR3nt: TGTGCCAGCGACACCACCAGTGGGGGGTACGAGCAGTACTTC

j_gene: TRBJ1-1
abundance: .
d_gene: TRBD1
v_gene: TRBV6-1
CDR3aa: CASSRRDRVGTEAFF
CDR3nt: TGTGCCAGCAGTCGCCGGGACAGGGTGGGCACTGAAGCTTTCTTT

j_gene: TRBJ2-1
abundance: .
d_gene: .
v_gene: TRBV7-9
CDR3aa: CASSLDVRGIEQFF
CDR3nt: TGTGCCAGCAGCTTAGACGTGAGAGGTATTGAGCAGTTCTTC

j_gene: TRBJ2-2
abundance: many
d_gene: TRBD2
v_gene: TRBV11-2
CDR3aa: CASSFGTSGGARTGELFF
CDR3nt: TGTGCCAGCAGCTTCGGGACTAGCGGGGGGGCCAGGACCGGGGAGCTGTTTTTT

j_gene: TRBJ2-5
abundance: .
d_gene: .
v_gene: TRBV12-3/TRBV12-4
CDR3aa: CASSFNGPRETQYF
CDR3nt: TGTGCCAGCAGTTTCAACGGCCCTCGGGAGACCCAGTACTTC

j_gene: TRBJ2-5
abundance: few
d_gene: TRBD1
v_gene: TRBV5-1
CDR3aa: CASSLGTGVLETQYF
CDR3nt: TGCGCCAGCAGCTTGGGGACAGGGGTGCTGGAGACCCAGTACTTC

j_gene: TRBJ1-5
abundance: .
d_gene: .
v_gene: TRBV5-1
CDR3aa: CATTGPQPNQPQHF
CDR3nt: TGCGCCACCACAGGGCCCCAACCTAATCAGCCCCAGCATTTT

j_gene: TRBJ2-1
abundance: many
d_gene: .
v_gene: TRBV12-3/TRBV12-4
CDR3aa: CASSLALAYNEQFF
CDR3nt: TGTGCCAGCAGTTTAGCACTAGCCTACAATGAGCAGTTCTTC

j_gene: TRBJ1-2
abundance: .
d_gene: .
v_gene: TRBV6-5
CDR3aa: CASYRGVYGYTF
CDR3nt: TGTGCCAGCTACCGGGGGGTGTATGGCTACACCTTC

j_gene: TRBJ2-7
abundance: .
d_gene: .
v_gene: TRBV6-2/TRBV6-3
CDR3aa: CASTFRDTTYEQYF
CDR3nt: TGTGCCAGCACATTCCGGGACACGACCTACGAGCAGTACTTC

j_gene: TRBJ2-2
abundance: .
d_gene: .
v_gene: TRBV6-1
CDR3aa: CASRIYPTGAGELFF
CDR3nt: TGTGCCAGCAGAATATACCCCACGGGGGCCGGGGAGCTGTTTTTT

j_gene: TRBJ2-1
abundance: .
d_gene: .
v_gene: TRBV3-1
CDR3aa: CASSHAVAYNEQFF
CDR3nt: TGTGCCAGCAGCCATGCGGTTGCGTACAATGAGCAGTTCTTC

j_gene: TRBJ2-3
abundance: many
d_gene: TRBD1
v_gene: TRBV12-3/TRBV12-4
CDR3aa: CASRPQGASDTQYF
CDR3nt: TGTGCCAGCAGACCTCAGGGGGCTTCAGATACGCAGTATTTT

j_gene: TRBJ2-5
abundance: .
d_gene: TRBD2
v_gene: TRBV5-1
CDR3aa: CASSLVSGGETQYF
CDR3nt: TGCGCCAGCAGCTTGGTGTCGGGAGGAGAGACCCAGTACTTC

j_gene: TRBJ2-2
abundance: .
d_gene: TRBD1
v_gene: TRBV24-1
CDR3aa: CATTGTADTGELFF
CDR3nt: TGTGCCACTACCGGGACAGCGGACACCGGGGAGCTGTTTTTT

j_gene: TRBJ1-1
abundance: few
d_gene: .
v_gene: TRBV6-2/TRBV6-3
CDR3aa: CASSLLEGRFGVAFF
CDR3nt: TGTGCCAGCAGTTTACTAGAGGGCCGGTTCGGCGTAGCTTTCTTT

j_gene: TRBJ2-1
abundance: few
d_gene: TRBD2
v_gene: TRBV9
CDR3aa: CASSATSGLYNEQFF
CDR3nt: TGTGCCAGCAGCGCGACTAGCGGACTATACAATGAGCAGTTCTTC

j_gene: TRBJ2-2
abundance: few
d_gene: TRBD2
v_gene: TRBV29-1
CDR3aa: CSGGGATGELFF
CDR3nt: TGCAGCGGGGGGGGAGCCACCGGGGAGCTGTTTTTT

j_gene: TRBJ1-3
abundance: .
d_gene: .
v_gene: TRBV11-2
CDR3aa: CASSLTGTPFNSGNTIYF
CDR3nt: TGTGCCAGCAGCCTGACCGGGACGCCCTTTAACTCTGGAAACACCATATATTTT

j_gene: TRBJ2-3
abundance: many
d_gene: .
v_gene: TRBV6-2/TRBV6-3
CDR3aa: CASSYSKDTQYF
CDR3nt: TGTGCCAGCAGTTACTCCAAAGATACGCAGTATTTT

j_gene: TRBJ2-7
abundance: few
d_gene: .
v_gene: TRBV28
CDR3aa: CASSLPGRRYEQYF
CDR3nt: TGTGCCAGCAGTTTACCGGGTCGGAGGTACGAGCAGTACTTC

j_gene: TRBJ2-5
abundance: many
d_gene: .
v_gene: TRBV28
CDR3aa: CASSLKLRRGGSQTQYF
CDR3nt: TGTGCCAGCAGTTTAAAGCTTCGCAGAGGAGGGTCGCAGACCCAGTACTTC

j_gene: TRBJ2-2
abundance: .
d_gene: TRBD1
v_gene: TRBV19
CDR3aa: CASSIDRANTGELFF
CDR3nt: TGTGCCAGTAGTATCGACAGGGCGAACACCGGGGAGCTGTTTTTT

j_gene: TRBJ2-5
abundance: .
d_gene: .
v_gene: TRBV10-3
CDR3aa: CATRSVGTETQYF
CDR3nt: TGTGCCACCAGAAGTGTTGGGACGGAGACCCAGTACTTC

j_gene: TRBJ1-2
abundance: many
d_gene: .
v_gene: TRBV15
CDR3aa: CATSWGDYGYTF
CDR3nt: TGTGCCACCAGCTGGGGGGACTATGGCTACACCTTC

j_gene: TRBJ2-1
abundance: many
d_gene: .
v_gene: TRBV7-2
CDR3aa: CASSLDYNEQFF
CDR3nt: TGCGCCAGCAGCCTCGATTACAATGAGCAGTTCTTC

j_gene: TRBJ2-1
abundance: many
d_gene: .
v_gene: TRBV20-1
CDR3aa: CSARPDTNEQFF
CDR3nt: TGCAGTGCTAGACCCGATACGAATGAGCAGTTCTTC

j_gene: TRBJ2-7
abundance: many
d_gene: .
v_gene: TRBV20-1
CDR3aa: CSAPGSVGPYEQYF
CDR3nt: TGCAGTGCGCCGGGTAGCGTCGGTCCCTACGAGCAGTACTTC

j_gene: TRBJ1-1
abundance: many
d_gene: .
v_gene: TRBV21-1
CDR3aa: CASSKAKVSDTEAFF
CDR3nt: TGTGCCAGCAGCAAAGCCAAAGTAAGCGACACTGAAGCTTTCTTT

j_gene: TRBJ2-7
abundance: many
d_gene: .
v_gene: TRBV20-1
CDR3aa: CSASQRESSTYEQYF
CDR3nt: TGCAGTGCTAGCCAACGGGAGTCATCGACCTACGAGCAGTACTTC

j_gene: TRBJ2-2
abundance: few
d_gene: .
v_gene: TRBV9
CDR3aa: CASSTGAGSTGELFF
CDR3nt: TGTGCCAGCAGCACCGGAGCAGGGAGCACCGGGGAGCTGTTTTTT

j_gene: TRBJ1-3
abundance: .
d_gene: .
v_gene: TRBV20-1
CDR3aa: CSASSGFGNTIYF
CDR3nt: TGCAGTGCTAGTTCCGGTTTTGGAAACACCATATATTTT

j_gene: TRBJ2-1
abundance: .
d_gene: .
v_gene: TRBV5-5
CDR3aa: CASSRGPLDEQFF
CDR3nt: TGTGCCAGCAGCCGTGGACCATTGGATGAGCAGTTCTTC

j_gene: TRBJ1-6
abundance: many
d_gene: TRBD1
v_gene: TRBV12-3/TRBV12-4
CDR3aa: CASGTGHNSPLHF
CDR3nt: TGTGCCAGCGGGACAGGACACAATTCACCCCTCCACTTT

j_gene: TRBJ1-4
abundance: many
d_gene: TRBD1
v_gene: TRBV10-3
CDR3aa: CAISPGQGREKLFF
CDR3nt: TGTGCCATCAGCCCGGGACAGGGGAGAGAAAAACTGTTTTTT

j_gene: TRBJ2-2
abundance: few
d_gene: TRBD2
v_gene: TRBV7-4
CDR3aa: CASSLVGLSPGLAGSHSNTGELFF
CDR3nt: TGTGCCAGCAGCTTAGTCGGCCTTTCGCCAGGTCTAGCGGGGAGTCATTCGAACACCGGGGAGCTGTTTTTT

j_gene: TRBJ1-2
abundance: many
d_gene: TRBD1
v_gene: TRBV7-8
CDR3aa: CASSLQGLGYTF
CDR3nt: TGTGCCAGCAGCCTACAGGGGCTCGGCTACACCTTC

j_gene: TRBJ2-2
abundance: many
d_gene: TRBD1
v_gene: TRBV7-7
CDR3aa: CASSPQGYTGELFF
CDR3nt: TGTGCCAGCAGCCCACAGGGGTACACCGGGGAGCTGTTTTTT

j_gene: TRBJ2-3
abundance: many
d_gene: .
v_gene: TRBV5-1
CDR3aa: CASSLGTFLSTDTQYF
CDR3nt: TGCGCCAGCAGCTTGGGGACATTTCTTAGCACAGATACGCAGTATTTT

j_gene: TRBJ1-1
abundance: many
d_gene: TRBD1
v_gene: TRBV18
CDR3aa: CASRAIGTGDTEAFF
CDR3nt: TGTGCCAGCAGGGCAATCGGGACAGGGGACACTGAAGCTTTCTTT

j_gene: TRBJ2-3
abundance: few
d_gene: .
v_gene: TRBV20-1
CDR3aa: CSAHEVVETDTQYF
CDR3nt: TGCAGTGCCCATGAGGTGGTAGAAACAGATACGCAGTATTTT

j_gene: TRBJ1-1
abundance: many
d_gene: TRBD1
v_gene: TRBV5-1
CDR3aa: CATTDTGGSGEAFF
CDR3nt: TGCGCCACTACCGATACAGGGGGGTCCGGTGAAGCTTTCTTT

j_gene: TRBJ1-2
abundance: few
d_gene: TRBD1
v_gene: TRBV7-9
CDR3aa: CASSLAGQGRTNYGYTF
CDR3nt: TGTGCCAGCAGCTTAGCGGGACAGGGACGAACTAACTATGGCTACACCTTC

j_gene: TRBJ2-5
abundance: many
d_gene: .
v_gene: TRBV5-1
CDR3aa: CASSPTGVETQYF
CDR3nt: TGCGCCAGCAGCCCGACTGGAGTGGAGACCCAGTACTTC

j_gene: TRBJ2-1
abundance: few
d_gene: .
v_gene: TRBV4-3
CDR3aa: CASSQVDSSYNEQFF
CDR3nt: TGCGCCAGCAGCCAAGTCGACAGCTCCTACAATGAGCAGTTCTTC

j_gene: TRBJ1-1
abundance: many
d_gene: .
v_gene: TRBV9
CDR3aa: CASSNTNTEAFF
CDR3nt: TGTGCCAGCAGTAACACCAACACTGAAGCTTTCTTT

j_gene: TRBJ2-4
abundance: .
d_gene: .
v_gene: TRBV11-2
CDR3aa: CASRHPGGRSNIQYF
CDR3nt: TGTGCCAGCAGACACCCTGGGGGTAGATCGAACATTCAGTACTTC

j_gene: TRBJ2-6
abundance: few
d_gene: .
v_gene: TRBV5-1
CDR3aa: CASSRGRGYSGANVLTF
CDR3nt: TGCGCCAGCAGCCGTGGAAGGGGCTACTCTGGGGCCAACGTCCTGACTTTC

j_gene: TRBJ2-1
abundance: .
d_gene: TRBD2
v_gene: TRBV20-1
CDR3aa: CSARSGTRYNEQFF
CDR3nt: TGCAGTGCTAGGAGTGGGACTAGATACAATGAGCAGTTCTTC

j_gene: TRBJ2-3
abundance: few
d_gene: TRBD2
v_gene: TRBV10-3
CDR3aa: CAISERGTSGSRTDTQYF
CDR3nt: TGTGCCATCAGTGAGCGAGGGACTAGCGGGAGTCGCACAGATACGCAGTATTTT

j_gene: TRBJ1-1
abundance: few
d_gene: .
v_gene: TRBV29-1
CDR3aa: CSVVKRAGNTEAFF
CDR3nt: TGCAGCGTTGTTAAGCGGGCGGGGAACACTGAAGCTTTCTTT

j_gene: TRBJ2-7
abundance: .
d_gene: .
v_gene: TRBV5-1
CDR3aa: CASSFVTGSYEQYF
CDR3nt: TGCGCCAGCAGCTTCGTGACAGGATCCTACGAGCAGTACTTC

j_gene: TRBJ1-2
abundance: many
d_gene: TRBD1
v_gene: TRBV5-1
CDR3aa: CASSLGTGGHYGYTF
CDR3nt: TGCGCCAGCAGCTTGGGTACAGGGGGGCACTATGGCTACACCTTC

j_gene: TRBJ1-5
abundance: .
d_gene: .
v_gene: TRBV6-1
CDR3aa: CASSPDPTGFKGQPQHF
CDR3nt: TGTGCCAGCAGCCCTGACCCTACAGGGTTTAAAGGTCAGCCCCAGCATTTT

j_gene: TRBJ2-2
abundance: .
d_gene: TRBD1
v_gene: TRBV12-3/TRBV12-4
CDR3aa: CASTGQGGTGELFF
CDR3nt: TGTGCCAGCACAGGACAGGGGGGCACCGGGGAGCTGTTTTTT